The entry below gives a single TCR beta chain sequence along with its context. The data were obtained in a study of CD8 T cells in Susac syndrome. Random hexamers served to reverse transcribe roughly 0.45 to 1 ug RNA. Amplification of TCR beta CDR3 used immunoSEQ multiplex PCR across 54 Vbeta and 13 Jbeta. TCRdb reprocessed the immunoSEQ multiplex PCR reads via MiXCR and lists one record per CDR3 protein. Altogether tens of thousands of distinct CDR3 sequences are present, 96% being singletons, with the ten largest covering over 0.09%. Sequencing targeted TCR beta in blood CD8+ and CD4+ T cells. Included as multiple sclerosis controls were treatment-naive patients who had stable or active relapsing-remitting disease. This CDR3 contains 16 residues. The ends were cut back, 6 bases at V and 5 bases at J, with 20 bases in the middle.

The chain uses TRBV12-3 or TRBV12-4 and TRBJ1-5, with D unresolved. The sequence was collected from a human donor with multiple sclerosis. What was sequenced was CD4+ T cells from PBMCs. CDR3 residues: CASSLTGPSGDQPQHF. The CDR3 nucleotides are TGTGCCAGCAGCCTTACCGGGCCGTCGGGCGATCAGCCCCAGCATTTT.